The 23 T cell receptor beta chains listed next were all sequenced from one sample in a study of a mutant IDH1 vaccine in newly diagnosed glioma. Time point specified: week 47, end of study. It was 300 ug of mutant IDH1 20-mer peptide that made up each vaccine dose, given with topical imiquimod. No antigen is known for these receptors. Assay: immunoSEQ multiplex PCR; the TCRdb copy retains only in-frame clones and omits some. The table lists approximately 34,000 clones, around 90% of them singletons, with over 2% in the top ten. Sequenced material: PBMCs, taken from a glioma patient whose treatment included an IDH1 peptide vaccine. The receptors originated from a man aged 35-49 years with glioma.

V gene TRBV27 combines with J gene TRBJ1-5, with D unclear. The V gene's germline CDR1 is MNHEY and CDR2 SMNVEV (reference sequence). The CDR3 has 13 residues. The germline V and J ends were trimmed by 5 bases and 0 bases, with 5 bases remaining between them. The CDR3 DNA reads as TGTGCCAGCAGTGCCCATAGCAATCAGCCCCAGCATTTT. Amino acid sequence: CASSAHSNQPQHF.

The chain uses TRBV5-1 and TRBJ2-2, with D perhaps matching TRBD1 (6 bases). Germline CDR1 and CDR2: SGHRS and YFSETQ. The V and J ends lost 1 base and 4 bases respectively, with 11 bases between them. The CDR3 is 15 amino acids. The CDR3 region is CASSLLQGTTGELFF. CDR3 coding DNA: TGCGCCAGCAGCTTGTTACAGGGTACCACCGGGGAGCTGTTTTTT.

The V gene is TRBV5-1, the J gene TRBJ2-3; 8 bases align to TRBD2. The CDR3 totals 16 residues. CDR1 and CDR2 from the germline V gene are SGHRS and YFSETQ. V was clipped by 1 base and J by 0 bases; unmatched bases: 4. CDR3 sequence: CASSLMPSGSTDTQYF. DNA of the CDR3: TGCGCCAGCAGCTTGATGCCTAGCGGGAGCACAGATACGCAGTATTTT.

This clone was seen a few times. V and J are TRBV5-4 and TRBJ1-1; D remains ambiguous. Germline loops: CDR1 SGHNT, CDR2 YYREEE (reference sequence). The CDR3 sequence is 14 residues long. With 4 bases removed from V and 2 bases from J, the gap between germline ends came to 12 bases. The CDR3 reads CASSPDPGNTEAFF. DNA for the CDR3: TGTGCCAGCAGCCCTGACCCTGGAAACACTGAAGCTTTCTTT.

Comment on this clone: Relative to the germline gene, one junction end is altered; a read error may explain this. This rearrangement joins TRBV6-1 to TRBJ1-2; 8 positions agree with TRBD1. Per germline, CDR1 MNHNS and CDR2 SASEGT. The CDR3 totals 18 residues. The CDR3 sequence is CASSQALTGDASNYGYTF. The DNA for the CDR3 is TGTGCCAGCAGTCAAGCCTTGACAGGGGACGCTTCTAACTATGGCTACACCTTC.

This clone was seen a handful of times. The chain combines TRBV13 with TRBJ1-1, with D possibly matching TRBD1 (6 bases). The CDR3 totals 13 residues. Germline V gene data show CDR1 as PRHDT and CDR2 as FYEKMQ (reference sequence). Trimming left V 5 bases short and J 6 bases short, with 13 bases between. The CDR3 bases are TGTGCCAGCAGCCCGGACAGTTTCGCTGAAGCTTTCTTT. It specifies CASSPDSFAEAFF. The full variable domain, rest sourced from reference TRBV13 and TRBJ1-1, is AAGVIQSPRHLIKEKRETATLKCYPIPRHDTVYWYQQGPGQDPQFLISFYEKMQSDKGSIPDRFSAQQFSDYHSELNMSSLELGDSALYFCASSPDSFAEAFFGQGTRLTVV.

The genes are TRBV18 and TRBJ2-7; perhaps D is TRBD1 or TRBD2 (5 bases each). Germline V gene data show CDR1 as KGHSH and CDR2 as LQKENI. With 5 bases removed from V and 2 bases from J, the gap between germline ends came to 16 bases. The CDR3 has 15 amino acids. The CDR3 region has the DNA TGTGCCAGCTCAAATTACCGGGACGGGACCTACGAGCAGTACTTC. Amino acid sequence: CASSNYRDGTYEQYF.

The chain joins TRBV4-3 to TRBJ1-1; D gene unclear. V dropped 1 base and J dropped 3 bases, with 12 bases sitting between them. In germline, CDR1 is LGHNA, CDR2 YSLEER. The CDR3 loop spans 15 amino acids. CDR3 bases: TGCGCCAGCAGCCAAGTTGCCAGGAGGGACACTGAAGCTTTCTTT. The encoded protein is CASSQVARRDTEAFF.

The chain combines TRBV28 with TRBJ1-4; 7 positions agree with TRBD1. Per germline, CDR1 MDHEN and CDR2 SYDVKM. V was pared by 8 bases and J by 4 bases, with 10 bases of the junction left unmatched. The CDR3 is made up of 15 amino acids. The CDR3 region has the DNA TGTGCCAGCCACACCACGACAGGGATTAATGAAAAACTGTTTTTT. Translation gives CASHTTTGINEKLFF.

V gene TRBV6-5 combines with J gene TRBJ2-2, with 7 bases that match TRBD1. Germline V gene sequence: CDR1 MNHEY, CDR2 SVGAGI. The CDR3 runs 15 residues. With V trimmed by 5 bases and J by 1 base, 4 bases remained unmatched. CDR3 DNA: TGTGCCAGCAGTGCTCGGGACAGGAACACCGGGGAGCTGTTTTTT. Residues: CASSARDRNTGELFF.

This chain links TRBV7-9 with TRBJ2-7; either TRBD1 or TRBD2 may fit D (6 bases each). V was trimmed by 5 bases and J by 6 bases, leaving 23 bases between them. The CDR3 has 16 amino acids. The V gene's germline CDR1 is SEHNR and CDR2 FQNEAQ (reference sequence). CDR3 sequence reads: CASSHLGGHTKIEQYF. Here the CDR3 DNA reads TGTGCCAGCAGCCACCTAGGGGGGCACACAAAGATCGAGCAGTACTTC.

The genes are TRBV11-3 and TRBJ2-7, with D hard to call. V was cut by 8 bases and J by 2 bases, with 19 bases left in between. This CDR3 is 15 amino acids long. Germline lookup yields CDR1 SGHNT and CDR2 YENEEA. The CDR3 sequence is CASWKGPRGAYEQYV. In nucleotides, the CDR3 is TGTGCCAGCTGGAAAGGACCCCGAGGCGCCTACGAGCAGTACGTC.

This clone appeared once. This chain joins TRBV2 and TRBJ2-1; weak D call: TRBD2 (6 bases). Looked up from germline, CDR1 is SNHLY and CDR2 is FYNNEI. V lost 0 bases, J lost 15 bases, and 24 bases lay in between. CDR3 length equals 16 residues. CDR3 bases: TGTGCCAGCAGTGAAGCGTCAGGATCCGGAGGGCCTAAGGTGTTCTTC. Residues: CASSEASGSGGPKVFF.

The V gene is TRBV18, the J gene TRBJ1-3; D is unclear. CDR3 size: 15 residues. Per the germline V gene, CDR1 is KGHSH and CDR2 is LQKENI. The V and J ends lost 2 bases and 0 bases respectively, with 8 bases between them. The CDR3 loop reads CASSPGMDSGNTIYF. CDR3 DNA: TGTGCCAGCTCACCAGGGATGGACTCTGGAAACACCATATATTTT.

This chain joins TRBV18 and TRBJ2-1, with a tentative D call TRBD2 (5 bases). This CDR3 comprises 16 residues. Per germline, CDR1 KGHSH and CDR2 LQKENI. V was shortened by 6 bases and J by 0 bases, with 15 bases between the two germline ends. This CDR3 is CASSASERSSYNEQFF. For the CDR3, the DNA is TGTGCCAGCTCCGCTTCGGAGCGGAGCTCCTACAATGAGCAGTTCTTC.

The CDR3 loop is CASNANQETQYF. The CDR3 coding sequence is TGTGCCAGCAACGCGAATCAAGAGACCCAGTACTTC. This sequence joins TRBV28 and TRBJ2-5, with unresolved D. This CDR3 has 12 amino acids. Germline CDR1 reads MDHEN; CDR2 reads SYDVKM. The germline V and J ends were trimmed by 7 bases and 2 bases, with 8 bases remaining between them. Filled out from reference TRBV28 and TRBJ2-5, the complete variable domain reads DVKVTQSSRYLVKRTGEKVFLECVQDMDHENMFWYRQDPGLGLRLIYFSYDVKMKEKGDIPEGYSVSREKKERFSLILESASTNQTSMYLCASNANQETQYFGPGTRLLVL.

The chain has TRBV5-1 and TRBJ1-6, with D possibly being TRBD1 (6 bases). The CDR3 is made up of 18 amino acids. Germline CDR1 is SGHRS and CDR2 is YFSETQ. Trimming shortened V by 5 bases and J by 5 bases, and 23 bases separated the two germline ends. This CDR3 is CASSANWDISSHNSPLHF. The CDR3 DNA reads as TGCGCCAGCAGTGCTAATTGGGACATCTCATCACATAATTCACCCCTCCACTTT.

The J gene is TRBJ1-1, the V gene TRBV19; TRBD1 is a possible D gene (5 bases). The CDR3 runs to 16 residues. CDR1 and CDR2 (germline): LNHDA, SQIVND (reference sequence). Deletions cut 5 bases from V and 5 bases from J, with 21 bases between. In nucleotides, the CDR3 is TGTGCCAGTAGTGCCCAGACCGGGGCAGAGGGGACTGAAGCTTTCTTT. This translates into CASSAQTGAEGTEAFF.

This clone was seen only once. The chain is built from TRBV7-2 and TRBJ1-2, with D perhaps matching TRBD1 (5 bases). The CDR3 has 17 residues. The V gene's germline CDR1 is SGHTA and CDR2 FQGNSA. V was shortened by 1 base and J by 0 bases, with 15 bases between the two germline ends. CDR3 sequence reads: CASSLDPGGRANYGYTF. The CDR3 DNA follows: TGTGCCAGCAGCTTAGATCCGGGTGGCAGGGCTAACTATGGCTACACCTTC.

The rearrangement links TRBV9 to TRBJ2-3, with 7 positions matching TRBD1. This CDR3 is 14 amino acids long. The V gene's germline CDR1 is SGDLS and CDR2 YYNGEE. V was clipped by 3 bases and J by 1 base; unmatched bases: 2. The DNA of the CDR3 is TGTGCCAGCAGCGCCGACAGGGGCACAGATACGCAGTATTTT. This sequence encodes CASSADRGTDTQYF.

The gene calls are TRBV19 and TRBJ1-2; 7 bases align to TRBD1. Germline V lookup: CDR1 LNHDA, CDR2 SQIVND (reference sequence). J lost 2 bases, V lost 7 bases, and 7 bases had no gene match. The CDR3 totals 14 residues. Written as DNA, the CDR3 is TGTGCCAGTACCCAGACAGGGTCGAACTATGGCTACACCTTC. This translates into CASTQTGSNYGYTF.

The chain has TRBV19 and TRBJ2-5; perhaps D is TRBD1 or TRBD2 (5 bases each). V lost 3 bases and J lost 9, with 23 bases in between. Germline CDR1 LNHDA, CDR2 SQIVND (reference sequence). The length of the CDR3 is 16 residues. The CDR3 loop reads CASSMPHLDSLGAQYF. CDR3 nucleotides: TGTGCCAGTAGTATGCCCCACCTCGACTCCTTGGGGGCCCAGTACTTC.

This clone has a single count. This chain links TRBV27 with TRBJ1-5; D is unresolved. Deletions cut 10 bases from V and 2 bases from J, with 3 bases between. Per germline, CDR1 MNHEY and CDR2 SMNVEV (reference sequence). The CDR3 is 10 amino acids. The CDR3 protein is CATRNQPQHF. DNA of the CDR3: TGTGCCACCCGCAATCAGCCCCAGCATTTT.